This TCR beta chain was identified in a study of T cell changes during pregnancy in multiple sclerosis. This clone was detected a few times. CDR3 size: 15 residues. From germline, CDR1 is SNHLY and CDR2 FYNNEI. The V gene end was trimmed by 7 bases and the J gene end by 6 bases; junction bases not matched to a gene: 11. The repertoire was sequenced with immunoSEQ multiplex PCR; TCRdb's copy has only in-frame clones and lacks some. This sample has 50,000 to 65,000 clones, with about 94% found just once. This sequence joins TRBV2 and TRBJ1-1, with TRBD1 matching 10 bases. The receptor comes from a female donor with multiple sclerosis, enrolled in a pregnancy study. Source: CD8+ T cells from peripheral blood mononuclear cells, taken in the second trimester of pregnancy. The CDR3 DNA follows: TGTGCCAGCACGACAGGGGGCGGGAAAACCCCTGAAGCTTTCTTT. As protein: CASTTGGGKTPEAFF.